These T cell receptor beta chains were read from a single sample in a study of blood T cells in healthy people across ages. TCRdb independently ran MiXCR on the 5' RACE reads; one entry per CDR3 protein. The sample lists 1,500,000 or so distinct CDR3 sequences; about 45% were seen once. Material for sequencing was blood. The receptors shown here come from a woman between 18 and 29 years old in good health. The CDR3 runs from the conserved cysteine through the conserved F or W.

j_gene: TRBJ2-1; len: 14; v_gene: TRBV29-1; CDR3aa: CSVPGLAGHNEQFF
j_gene: TRBJ2-1; len: 12; v_gene: TRBV6-5; CDR3aa: CASRLGRNEQFF
j_gene: TRBJ2-3; len: 14; v_gene: TRBV7-2; CDR3aa: CASSQIADINTQYF
j_gene: TRBJ2-6; len: 16; v_gene: TRBV4-3; CDR3aa: CASSQGTIPGANVLTF
j_gene: TRBJ1-2; len: 13; v_gene: TRBV4-3; CDR3aa: CASSQSPNYGYTF
j_gene: TRBJ1-5; len: 13; v_gene: TRBV4-1; CDR3aa: CASSQASNQPQHF
j_gene: TRBJ2-1; len: 15; v_gene: TRBV7-6; CDR3aa: CASSLLGQGADEQFF
j_gene: TRBJ2-1; len: 13; v_gene: TRBV19; CDR3aa: CASSISADNEQFF
j_gene: TRBJ2-3; len: 12; v_gene: TRBV29-1; CDR3aa: CSVEGEADTQYF
j_gene: TRBJ2-1; len: 15; v_gene: TRBV28; CDR3aa: CASSPVRAADNEQFF
j_gene: .; len: 13; v_gene: TRBV9; CDR3aa: CASSATGDNEQYF
j_gene: TRBJ1-4; len: 15; v_gene: TRBV7-2; CDR3aa: CASSVQGVEGEKLFF
j_gene: TRBJ1-5; len: 14; v_gene: TRBV18; CDR3aa: CASSPGLGSQPQHF
j_gene: TRBJ2-1; len: 19; v_gene: TRBV29-1; CDR3aa: CSVDGTSGRQIRVYNEQFF
j_gene: TRBJ1-2; len: 14; v_gene: TRBV6-5; CDR3aa: CASTMGLANYGYTF
j_gene: TRBJ2-2; len: 16; v_gene: TRBV6-6; CDR3aa: CASSNQGARGTGELFF
j_gene: TRBJ2-2; len: 17; v_gene: TRBV7-2; CDR3aa: CASSLVPQREITGELFF
j_gene: TRBJ2-3; len: 18; v_gene: TRBV6-5; CDR3aa: CASSYWASGSLSTDTQYF
j_gene: TRBJ1-1; len: 14; v_gene: TRBV30; CDR3aa: CAWSAYLSNTEAFF
j_gene: TRBJ2-7; len: 17; v_gene: TRBV12-3/TRBV12-4; CDR3aa: CASSSSRGIFLTYEQYF
j_gene: TRBJ2-7; len: 17; v_gene: TRBV6-6; CDR3aa: CASSYGDSLMSSYEQYF
j_gene: .; len: 17; v_gene: TRBV5-8; CDR3aa: CASSFASPGLGVYEQYF
j_gene: .; len: 13; v_gene: TRBV7-9; CDR3aa: CASSPRDRCEQYF
j_gene: TRBJ1-4; len: 18; v_gene: TRBV28; CDR3aa: CASSRTGEWLTTNEKLFF